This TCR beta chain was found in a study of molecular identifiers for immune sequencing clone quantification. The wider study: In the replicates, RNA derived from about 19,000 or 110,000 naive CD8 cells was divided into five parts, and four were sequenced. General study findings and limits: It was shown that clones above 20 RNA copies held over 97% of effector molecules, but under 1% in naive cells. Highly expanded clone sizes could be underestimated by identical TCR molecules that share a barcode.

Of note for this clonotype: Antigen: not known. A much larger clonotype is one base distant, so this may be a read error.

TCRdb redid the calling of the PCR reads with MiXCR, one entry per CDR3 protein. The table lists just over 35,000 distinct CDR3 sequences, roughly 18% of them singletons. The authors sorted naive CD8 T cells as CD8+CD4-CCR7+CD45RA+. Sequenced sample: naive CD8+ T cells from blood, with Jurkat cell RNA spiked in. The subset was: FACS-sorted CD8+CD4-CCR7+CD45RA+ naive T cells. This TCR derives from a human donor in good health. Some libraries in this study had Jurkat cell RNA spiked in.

CDR3 region: CASSPGVAGEPGTDTQYF. The CDR3, as DNA: TGTGCCAGCAGCCCCGGGGTAGCGGGTGAGCCGGGAACAGATACGCAGTATTTT. V is TRBV4-2 and J is TRBJ2-3, with 7 bases fitting TRBD2. Losses at the gene ends were 4 bases for V and 3 bases for J; bases not matched to a gene: 16. This CDR3 is built from 18 residues. CDR1 is LGHNA and CDR2 is YNFKEQ in the germline V gene.